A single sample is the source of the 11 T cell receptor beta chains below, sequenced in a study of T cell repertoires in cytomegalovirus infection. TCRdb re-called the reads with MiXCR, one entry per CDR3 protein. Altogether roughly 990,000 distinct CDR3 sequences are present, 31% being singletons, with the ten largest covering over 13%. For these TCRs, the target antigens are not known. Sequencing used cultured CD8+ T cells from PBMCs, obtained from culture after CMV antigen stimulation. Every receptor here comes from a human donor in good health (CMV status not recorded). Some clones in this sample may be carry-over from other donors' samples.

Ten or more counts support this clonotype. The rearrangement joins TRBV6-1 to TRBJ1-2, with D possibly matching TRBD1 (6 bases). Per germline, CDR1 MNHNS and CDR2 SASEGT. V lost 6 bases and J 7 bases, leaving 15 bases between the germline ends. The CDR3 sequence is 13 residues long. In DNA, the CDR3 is TGTGCCAGCAGCAACAGGGAATTAGGTGGCTACACCTTC. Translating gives CASSNRELGGYTF.

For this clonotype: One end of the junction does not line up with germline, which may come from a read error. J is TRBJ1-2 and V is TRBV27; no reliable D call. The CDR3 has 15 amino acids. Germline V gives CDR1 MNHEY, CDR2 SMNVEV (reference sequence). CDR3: CAGSSPSSSLHGYTF. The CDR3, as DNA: TGTGCCGGCAGTTCCCCGTCCTCTAGTTTGCATGGCTACACCTTC.

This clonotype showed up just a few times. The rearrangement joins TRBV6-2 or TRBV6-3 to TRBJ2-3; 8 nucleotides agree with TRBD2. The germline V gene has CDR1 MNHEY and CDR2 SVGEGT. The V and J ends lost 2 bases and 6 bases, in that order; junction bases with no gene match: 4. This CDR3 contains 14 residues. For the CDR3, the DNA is TGTGCCAGCAGTTACACGACTAGCGTTGATACGCAGTATTTT. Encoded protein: CASSYTTSVDTQYF.

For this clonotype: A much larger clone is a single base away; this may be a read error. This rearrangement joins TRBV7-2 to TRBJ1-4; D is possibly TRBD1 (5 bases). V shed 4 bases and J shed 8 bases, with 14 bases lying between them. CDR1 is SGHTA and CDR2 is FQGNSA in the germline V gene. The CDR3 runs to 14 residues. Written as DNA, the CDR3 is TGTGCCAGCAGCTCCCGAGGGGTCCAGGAAAAACTGTTTTTT. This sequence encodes CASSSRGVQEKLFF.

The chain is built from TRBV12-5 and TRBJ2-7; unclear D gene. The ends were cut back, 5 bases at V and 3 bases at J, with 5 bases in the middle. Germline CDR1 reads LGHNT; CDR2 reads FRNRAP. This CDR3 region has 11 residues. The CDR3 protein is CASGPGYEQYF. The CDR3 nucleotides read TGTGCTAGTGGTCCCGGCTACGAGCAGTACTTC.

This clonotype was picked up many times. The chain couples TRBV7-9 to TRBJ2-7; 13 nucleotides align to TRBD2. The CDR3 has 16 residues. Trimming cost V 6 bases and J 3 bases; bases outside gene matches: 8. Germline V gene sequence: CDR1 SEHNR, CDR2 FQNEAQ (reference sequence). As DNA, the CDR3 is TGTGCCAGCAGTACCGGACTAGCGGGGGCTATCTACGAGCAGTACTTC. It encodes CASSTGLAGAIYEQYF.

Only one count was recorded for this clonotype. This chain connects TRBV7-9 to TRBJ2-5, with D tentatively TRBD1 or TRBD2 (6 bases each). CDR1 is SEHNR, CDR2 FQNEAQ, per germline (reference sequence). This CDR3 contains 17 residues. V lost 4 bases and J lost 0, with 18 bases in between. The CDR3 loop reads CASSSVRDMGYQETQYF. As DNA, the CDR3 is TGTGCCAGCAGCTCAGTGCGGGACATGGGGTACCAAGAGACCCAGTACTTC.

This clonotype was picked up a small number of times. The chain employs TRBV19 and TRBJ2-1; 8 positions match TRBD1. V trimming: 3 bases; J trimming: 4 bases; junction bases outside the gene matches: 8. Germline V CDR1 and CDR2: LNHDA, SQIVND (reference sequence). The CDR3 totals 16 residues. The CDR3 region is CASSITGDRRYNEQFF. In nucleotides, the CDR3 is TGTGCCAGTAGTATCACCGGGGACAGGCGATACAATGAGCAGTTCTTC. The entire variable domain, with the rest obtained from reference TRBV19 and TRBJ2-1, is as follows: DGGITQSPKYLFRKEGQNVTLSCEQNLNHDAMYWYRQDPGQGLRLIYYSQIVNDFQKGDIAEGYSVSREKKESFPLTVTSAQKNPTAFYLCASSITGDRRYNEQFFGPGTRLTVL.

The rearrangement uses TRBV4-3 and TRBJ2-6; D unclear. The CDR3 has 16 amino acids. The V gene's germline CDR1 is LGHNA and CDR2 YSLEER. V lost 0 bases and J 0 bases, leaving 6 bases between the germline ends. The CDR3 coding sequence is TGCGCCAGCAGCCAAGACGAGAGCTCTGGGGCCAACGTCCTGACTTTC. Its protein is CASSQDESSGANVLTF.

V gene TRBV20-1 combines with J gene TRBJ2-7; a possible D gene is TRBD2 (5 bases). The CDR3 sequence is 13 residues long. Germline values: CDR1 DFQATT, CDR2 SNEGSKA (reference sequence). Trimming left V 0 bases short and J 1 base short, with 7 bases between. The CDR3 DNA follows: TGCAGTGCTAGAGACGGGGATTCCTACGAGCAGTACGTC. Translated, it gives CSARDGDSYEQYV.

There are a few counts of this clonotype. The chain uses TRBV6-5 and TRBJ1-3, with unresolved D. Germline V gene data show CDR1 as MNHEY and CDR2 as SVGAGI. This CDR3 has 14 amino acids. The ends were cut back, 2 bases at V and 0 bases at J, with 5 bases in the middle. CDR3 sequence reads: CASSYESSGNTIYF. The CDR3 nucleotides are TGTGCCAGCAGTTACGAAAGCTCTGGAAACACCATATATTTT.